Shown below are 21 T cell receptor beta chains from a single sample sequenced in a study of STAT5B mutations in CD4+ large granular lymphocyte leukemia. Clones were read by immunoSEQ multiplex PCR, and TCRdb kept only the in-frame ones, dropping some. The repertoire holds 45,000 or so clones, with approximately 86% as singletons. Sequenced sample: CD4+ T cells from blood buffy coats. Receptor source: a human donor in good health.

This chain uses TRBV4-3 with TRBJ2-1; 11 bases match TRBD2. In germline, CDR1 is LGHNA, CDR2 YSLEER. V was pared by 4 bases and J by 9 bases, with 5 bases of the junction left unmatched. CDR3 size: 14 residues. DNA of the CDR3: TGCGCCAGCAGCCCGACTAGCGGGATAGGTGAGCAGTTCTTC. Its translation: CASSPTSGIGEQFF.

The chain is built from TRBV2 and TRBJ1-5, with 9 bases aligning to TRBD1. This CDR3 is built from 15 residues. Trimming at V came to 6 bases and at J to 1 base, leaving 4 bases not matched to a gene. Germline values: CDR1 SNHLY, CDR2 FYNNEI. CDR3: CASSRQGESNQPQHF. CDR3 nucleotide sequence: TGTGCCAGCAGCAGACAGGGGGAAAGCAATCAGCCCCAGCATTTT.

V and J are TRBV4-2 and TRBJ1-5, with 10 bases fitting TRBD1. The ends lost 3 bases at V and 5 bases at J; junction bases unmatched: 4. The CDR3 runs 15 residues. The germline V gene encodes CDR1 LGHNA and CDR2 YNFKEQ. The CDR3 here is CASSQGQGSDQPQHF. The CDR3 nucleotides read TGTGCCAGCAGCCAGGGACAGGGGTCTGATCAGCCCCAGCATTTT.

The rearrangement links TRBV30 to TRBJ1-4; weak D call: TRBD1 (5 bases). Germline CDR1 and CDR2: GTSNPN and SVGIG (reference sequence). The germline V and J ends were trimmed by 5 bases and 7 bases, with 14 bases remaining between them. The CDR3 contains 13 residues. This chain's CDR3 is CAWGRGPGEKLFF. The DNA for the CDR3 is TGTGCCTGGGGCCGGGGACCGGGTGAAAAACTGTTTTTT.

This clone appeared once. V is TRBV4-1 and J is TRBJ2-6; 10 nucleotides line up with TRBD1. The CDR3 has 19 amino acids. Germline values: CDR1 MGHRA, CDR2 YSYEKL. V dropped 4 bases and J dropped 4; count of bases not matched to a gene: 13. CDR3 DNA sequence: TGCGCCAGCAGCCCCATCTTTCGGACAGGGGGATCGGGGGCCAACGTCCTGACTTTC. It translates to CASSPIFRTGGSGANVLTF.

The rearrangement links TRBV5-1 to TRBJ1-1; D call uncertain. Germline CDR1 SGHRS, CDR2 YFSETQ. V was pared by 2 bases and J by 6 bases, with 14 bases between. The CDR3 spans 14 residues. CDR3 DNA: TGCGCCAGCAGCTTTTCATGGGAGACGGCTGAAGCTTTCTTT. The encoded protein is CASSFSWETAEAFF.

The J gene is TRBJ1-2, the V gene TRBV19; a possible D gene is TRBD1 (6 bases). CDR1 and CDR2 from the germline V gene are LNHDA and SQIVND (reference sequence). V was cut by 5 bases and J by 6 bases, with 19 bases left in between. This CDR3 is 15 amino acids long. The DNA of the CDR3 is TGTGCCAGTAGTCTTCGACAGGATACCTCTCATGGCTACACCTTC. Its translation is CASSLRQDTSHGYTF.

The CDR3 spells CVGRIHSEQFF. CDR3 bases: TGTGTAGGACGGATACACAGTGAGCAGTTCTTC. This sequence joins TRBV5-6 and TRBJ2-1; no definite D call. The CDR3 is made up of 11 amino acids. Germline V gene lookup returns CDR1 SGHDT and CDR2 YYEEEE.

This clone occurred a few times. CDR3 DNA: TGTGCCAGCAGTATTAGGGGACTACTGAGGACCGGGGAGCTGTTTTTT. This gives the protein CASSIRGLLRTGELFF. The rearrangement uses TRBV28 and TRBJ2-2, with 7 bases lining up with TRBD2. Germline V gene sequence: CDR1 MDHEN, CDR2 SYDVKM. With 5 bases clipped from V and 5 bases from J, the junction kept 11 bases outside the gene matches. The CDR3 has 16 amino acids.

J is TRBJ2-5 and V is TRBV30; D is unresolved. Per germline, CDR1 GTSNPN and CDR2 SVGIG (reference sequence). V was shortened by 3 bases and J by 4 bases, with 9 bases between the two germline ends. This CDR3 spans 12 amino acids. CDR3 in amino acids: CAWSPGRETQYF. The CDR3 DNA sequence: TGTGCCTGGAGCCCGGGTAGAGAGACCCAGTACTTC.

This chain links TRBV2 with TRBJ2-7; D may be TRBD2 (6 bases). The germline CDR1 and CDR2 sequences are SNHLY and FYNNEI. The CDR3 spans 12 residues. The V and J ends lost 6 bases and 6 bases respectively, with 12 bases between them. CDR3 DNA: TGTGCCAGCAGGATTGGGGGGTCCGAGCAGTACTTC. Protein sequence: CASRIGGSEQYF.

CDR3 DNA sequence: TGCGCCAGCAGCTTGGTGGAGGCGAGTGCGGGCTATGGCTACACCTTC. Its protein product is CASSLVEASAGYGYTF. The J gene is TRBJ1-2, the V gene TRBV5-1; D is ambiguous. Germline V CDR1 and CDR2: SGHRS, YFSETQ. Trimming shortened V by 0 bases and J by 4 bases, and 16 bases separated the two germline ends. The CDR3 extends over 16 amino acids.

The chain couples TRBV4-2 to TRBJ2-2, with D possibly TRBD2 on 5 matching bases. The germline V gene encodes CDR1 LGHNA and CDR2 YNFKEQ. CDR3 size: 16 residues. With 4 bases removed from V and 3 bases from J, the gap between germline ends came to 15 bases. CDR3 sequence reads: CASSPRLEADTGELFF. In DNA form, the CDR3 reads TGTGCCAGCAGCCCAAGATTGGAGGCAGACACCGGGGAGCTGTTTTTT.

The V gene is TRBV10-3, the J gene TRBJ1-2; D is perhaps TRBD1 (5 bases). Trimming took 4 bases from V and 5 from J, leaving 23 bases between them. Per germline, CDR1 ENHRY and CDR2 SYGVKD. This CDR3 is 17 amino acids long. The CDR3 DNA follows: TGTGCCATCAGTGCCCCAGTCAGTCCGGGACGGAGATATGGCTACACCTTC. Encoded protein: CAISAPVSPGRRYGYTF.

This chain joins TRBV19 and TRBJ2-3; 8 bases line up with TRBD1. J gave up 5 bases and V 6 bases, and 13 bases lay outside the gene matches. This CDR3 region has 16 residues. Germline V lookup: CDR1 LNHDA, CDR2 SQIVND (reference sequence). CDR3 nucleotide sequence: TGTGCCAGTAGAATGACCGGGACAGGAATAATAGATACGCAGTATTTT. This codes for CASRMTGTGIIDTQYF.

This chain connects TRBV5-1 to TRBJ2-5; either TRBD1 or TRBD2 may fit D (5 bases each). V lost 2 bases to trimming and J lost 6 bases, with 8 bases between them. The CDR3 extends over 12 amino acids. CDR1 SGHRS and CDR2 YFSETQ come from the germline V gene. CDR3 DNA sequence: TGCGCCAGCAGCTTCTCGGGACAGACCCAGTACTTC. Protein product: CASSFSGQTQYF.

The V call is TRBV2, the J call TRBJ1-1, with a tentative D call TRBD1 (5 bases). The germline CDR1 and CDR2 sequences are SNHLY and FYNNEI. The CDR3 covers 14 residues. Trimming removed 6 bases at V and 1 base at J, with 12 bases between. The CDR3 bases are TGTGCCAGCAGACTCCGGGACGGGAACACTGAAGCTTTCTTT. Protein: CASRLRDGNTEAFF.

The chain joins TRBV7-3 to TRBJ2-2; TRBD1 matches 9 bases. The CDR3 covers 16 residues. Germline CDR1 is SGHTA and CDR2 is FQGTGA. J was trimmed by 8 bases and V by 5 bases; bases with no gene match: 12. Here the CDR3 DNA reads TGTGCCAGCAGCCCCACCGGGACAGGGTTATCGGGGGAGCTGTTTTTT. It codes for CASSPTGTGLSGELFF. The whole variable domain, remainder taken from reference TRBV7-3 and TRBJ2-2, is GAGVSQTPSNKVTEKGKYVELRCDPISGHTALYWYRQSLGQGPEFLIYFQGTGAADDSGLPNDRFFAVRPEGSVSTLKIQRTERGDSAVYLCASSPTGTGLSGELFFGEGSRLTVL.

The chain joins TRBV18 to TRBJ2-6; TRBD2 matches at 10 bases. Germline V gene sequence: CDR1 KGHSH, CDR2 LQKENI. J lost 4 bases, V lost 5 bases, and 5 bases had no gene match. The CDR3 runs 16 residues. The CDR3 DNA reads as TGTGCCAGCTCATTACTAGCGGGATCCGGGGCCAACGTCCTGACTTTC. This codes for CASSLLAGSGANVLTF.

This clone occurred a few times. This sequence joins TRBV7-2 and TRBJ1-1; no clear D. Germline V CDR1 and CDR2: SGHTA, FQGNSA. The CDR3 extends over 14 amino acids. The V gene lost 5 bases and the J gene lost 0 bases, with 10 bases spanning the gap. CDR3 in amino acids: CASSGGYMNTEAFF. The CDR3 region has the DNA TGTGCCAGCAGCGGCGGCTACATGAACACTGAAGCTTTCTTT.

The V call is TRBV7-9, the J call TRBJ2-5; 11 positions agree with TRBD2. The V segment lost 2 bases and the J segment 2 bases; nucleotides outside the gene matches: 1. The length of the CDR3 is 15 residues. The germline V gene encodes CDR1 SEHNR and CDR2 FQNEAQ (reference sequence). The CDR3 DNA reads TGTGCCAGCAGCTTACTAGCGGGAGGACAAGAGACCCAGTACTTC. Translated, it gives CASSLLAGGQETQYF.